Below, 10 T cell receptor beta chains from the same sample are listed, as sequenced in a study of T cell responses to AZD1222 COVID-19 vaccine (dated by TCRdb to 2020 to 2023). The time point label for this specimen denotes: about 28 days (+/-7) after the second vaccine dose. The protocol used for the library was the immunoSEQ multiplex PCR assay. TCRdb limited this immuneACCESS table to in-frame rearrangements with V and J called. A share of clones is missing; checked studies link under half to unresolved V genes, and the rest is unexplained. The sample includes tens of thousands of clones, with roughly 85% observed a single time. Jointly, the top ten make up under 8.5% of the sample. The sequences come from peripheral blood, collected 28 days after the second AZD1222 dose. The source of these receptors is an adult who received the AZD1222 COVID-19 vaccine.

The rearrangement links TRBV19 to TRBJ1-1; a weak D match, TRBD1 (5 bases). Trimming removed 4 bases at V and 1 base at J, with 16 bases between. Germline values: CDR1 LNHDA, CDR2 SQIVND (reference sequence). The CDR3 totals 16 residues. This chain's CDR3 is CASSTLPGTGNTEAFF. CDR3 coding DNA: TGTGCCAGTAGTACCCTCCCGGGTACAGGGAACACTGAAGCTTTCTTT. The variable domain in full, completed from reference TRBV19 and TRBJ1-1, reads DGGITQSPKYLFRKEGQNVTLSCEQNLNHDAMYWYRQDPGQGLRLIYYSQIVNDFQKGDIAEGYSVSREKKESFPLTVTSAQKNPTAFYLCASSTLPGTGNTEAFFGQGTRLTVV.

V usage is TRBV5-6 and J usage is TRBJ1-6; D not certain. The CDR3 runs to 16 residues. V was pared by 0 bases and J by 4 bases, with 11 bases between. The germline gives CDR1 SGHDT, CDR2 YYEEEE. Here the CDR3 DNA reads TGTGCCAGCAGCTTGGACCCCCGGAATTATAATTCACCCCTCCACTTT. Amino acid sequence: CASSLDPRNYNSPLHF.

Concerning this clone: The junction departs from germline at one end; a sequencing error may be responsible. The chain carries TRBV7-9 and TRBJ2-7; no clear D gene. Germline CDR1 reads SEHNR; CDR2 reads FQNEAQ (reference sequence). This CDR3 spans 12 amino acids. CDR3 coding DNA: TGTGCCAGCAGGGATTCAACCGGGCCAAGCCTCTTC. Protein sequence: CASRDSTGPSLF.

The CDR3 DNA reads as TGCGCCAGCAGCTTGGCTCCCCAAATTGGACAGGGAATAAGTGGCTACACCTTC. Translated: CASSLAPQIGQGISGYTF. The chain is built from TRBV5-1 and TRBJ1-2, with 8 bases fitting TRBD1. CDR1 and CDR2 from the germline V gene are SGHRS and YFSETQ. The ends lost 0 bases at V and 7 bases at J; junction bases unmatched: 17. The CDR3 is 18 residues long.

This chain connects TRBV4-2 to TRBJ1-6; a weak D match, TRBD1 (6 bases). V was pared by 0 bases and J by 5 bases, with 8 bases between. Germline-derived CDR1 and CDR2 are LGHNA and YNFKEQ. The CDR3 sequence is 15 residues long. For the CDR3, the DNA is TGTGCCAGCAGCCAAGACAGGGGCAATAATTCACCCCTCCACTTT. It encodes CASSQDRGNNSPLHF.

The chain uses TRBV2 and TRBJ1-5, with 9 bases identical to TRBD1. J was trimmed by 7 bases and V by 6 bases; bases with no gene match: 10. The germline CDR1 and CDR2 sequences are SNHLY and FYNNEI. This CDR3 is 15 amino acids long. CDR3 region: CASSGTQGAEQPQHF. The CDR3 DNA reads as TGTGCCAGCAGCGGGACACAGGGGGCTGAACAGCCCCAGCATTTT.

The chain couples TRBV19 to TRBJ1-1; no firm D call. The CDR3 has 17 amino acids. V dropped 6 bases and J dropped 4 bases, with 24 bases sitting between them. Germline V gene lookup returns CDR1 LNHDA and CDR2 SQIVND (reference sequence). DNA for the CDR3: TGTGCCAGTAGCCCTCCCCGGGGTGGAAGGATCGGCACTGAAGCTTTCTTT. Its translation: CASSPPRGGRIGTEAFF.

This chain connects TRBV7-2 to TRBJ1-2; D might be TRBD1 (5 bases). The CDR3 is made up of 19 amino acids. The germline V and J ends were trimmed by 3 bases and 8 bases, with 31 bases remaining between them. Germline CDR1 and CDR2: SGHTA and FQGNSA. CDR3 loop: CASSLGGFSRWESRFGYTF. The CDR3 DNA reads TGTGCCAGCAGCTTGGGGGGTTTTAGCAGGTGGGAGAGCCGGTTCGGCTACACCTTC.

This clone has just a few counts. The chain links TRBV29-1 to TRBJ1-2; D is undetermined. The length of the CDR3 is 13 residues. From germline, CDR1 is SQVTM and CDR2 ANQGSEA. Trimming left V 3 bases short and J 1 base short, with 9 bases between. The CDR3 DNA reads TGCAGCGTTGATCACAGATATAACTATGGCTACACCTTC. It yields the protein CSVDHRYNYGYTF.

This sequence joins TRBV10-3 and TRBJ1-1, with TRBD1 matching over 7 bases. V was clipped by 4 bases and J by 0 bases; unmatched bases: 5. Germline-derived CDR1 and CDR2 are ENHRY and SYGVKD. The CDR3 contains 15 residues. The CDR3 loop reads CAISGHRGVNTEAFF. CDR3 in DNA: TGTGCCATCAGTGGTCACAGGGGAGTGAACACTGAAGCTTTCTTT.